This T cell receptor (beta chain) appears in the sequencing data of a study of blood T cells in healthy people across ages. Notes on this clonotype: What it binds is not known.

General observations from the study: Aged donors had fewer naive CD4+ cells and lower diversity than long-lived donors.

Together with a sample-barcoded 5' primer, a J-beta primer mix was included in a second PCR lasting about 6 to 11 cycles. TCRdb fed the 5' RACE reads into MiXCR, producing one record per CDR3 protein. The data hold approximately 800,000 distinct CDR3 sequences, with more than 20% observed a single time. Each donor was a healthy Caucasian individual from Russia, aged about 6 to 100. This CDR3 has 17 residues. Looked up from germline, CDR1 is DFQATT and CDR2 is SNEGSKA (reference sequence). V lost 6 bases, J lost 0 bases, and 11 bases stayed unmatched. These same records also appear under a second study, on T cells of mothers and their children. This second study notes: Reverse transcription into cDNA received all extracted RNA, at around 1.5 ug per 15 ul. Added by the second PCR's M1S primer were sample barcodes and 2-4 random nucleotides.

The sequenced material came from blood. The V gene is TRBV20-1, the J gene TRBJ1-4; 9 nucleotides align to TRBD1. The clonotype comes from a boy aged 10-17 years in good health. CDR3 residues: CSAESLGQGSTNEKLFF. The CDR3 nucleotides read TGCAGTGCCGAATCTTTGGGACAGGGATCAACTAATGAAAAACTGTTTTTT.